Below, one TCR beta chain is given with its context. Antigen unknown. TCRdb reprocessed the multiplex PCR reads via MiXCR and lists one record per CDR3 protein. The repertoire holds roughly 21,000 distinct CDR3 sequences, around 50% seen once, with under 8.5% in the top ten. The germline CDR1 and CDR2 sequences are SGHRS and YFSETQ. Trimming at V came to 4 bases and at J to 6 bases, leaving 10 bases not matched to a gene. This CDR3 comprises 15 residues. These data belong to a study of breast tumors, draining lymph nodes, adjacent tissues. Study results and limitations: Compared with lymph nodes, tumors were less diverse; compared with nontumor tissue, more. Tumor T cell lymph node origin was a supported hypothesis, not proven.

The chain uses TRBV5-1 and TRBJ2-3, with 8 bases matching TRBD1. This sequence originates from a female donor with breast cancer. Some clones in this sample may be carry-over from other donors' samples. The sequenced sample was breast tumor tissue. The CDR3 protein is CASSTQGAPGDTQYF. The CDR3 DNA is TGCGCCAGCAGCACCCAGGGGGCGCCTGGGGATACGCAGTATTTT.